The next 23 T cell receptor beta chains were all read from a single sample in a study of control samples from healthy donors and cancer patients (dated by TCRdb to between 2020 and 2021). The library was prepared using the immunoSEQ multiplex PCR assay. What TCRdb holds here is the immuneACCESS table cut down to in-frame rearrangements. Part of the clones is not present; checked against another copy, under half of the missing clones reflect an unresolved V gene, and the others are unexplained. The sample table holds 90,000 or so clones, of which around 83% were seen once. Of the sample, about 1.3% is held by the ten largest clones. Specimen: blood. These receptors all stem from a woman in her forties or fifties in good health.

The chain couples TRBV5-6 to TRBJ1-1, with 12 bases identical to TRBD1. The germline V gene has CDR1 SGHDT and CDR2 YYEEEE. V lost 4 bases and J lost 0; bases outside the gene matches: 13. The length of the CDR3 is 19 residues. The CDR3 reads CASSPSPGQGAGMNTEAFF. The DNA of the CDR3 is TGTGCCAGCAGCCCGAGTCCGGGACAGGGGGCCGGGATGAACACTGAAGCTTTCTTT.

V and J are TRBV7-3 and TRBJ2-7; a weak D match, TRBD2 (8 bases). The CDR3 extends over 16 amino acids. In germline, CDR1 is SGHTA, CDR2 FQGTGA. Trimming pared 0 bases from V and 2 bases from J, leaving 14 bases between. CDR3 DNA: TGTGCCAGCAGCTTAACGGGACTAGGGGGCCCCTACGAGCAGTACTTC. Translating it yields CASSLTGLGGPYEQYF.

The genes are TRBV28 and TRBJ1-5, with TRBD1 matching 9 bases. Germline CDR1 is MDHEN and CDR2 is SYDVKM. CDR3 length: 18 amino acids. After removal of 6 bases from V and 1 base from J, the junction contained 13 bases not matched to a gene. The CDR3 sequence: CASSRPGQGSRSNQPQHF. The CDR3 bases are TGTGCCAGCAGCCGACCGGGACAGGGATCTCGAAGCAATCAGCCCCAGCATTTT.

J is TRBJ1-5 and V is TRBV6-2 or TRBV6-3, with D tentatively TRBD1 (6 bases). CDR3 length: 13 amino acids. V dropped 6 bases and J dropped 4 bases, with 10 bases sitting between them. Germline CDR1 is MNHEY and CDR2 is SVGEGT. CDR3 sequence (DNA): TGTGCCAGCAGCCAGGGGTTAAATCAGCCCCAGCATTTT. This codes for CASSQGLNQPQHF.

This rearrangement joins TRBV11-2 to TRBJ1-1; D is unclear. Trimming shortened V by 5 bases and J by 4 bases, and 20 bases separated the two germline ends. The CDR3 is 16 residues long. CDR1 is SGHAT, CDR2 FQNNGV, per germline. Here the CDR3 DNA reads TGTGCCAGCAGCCCTAGCCGGGATTACATAAGCACTGAAGCTTTCTTT. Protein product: CASSPSRDYISTEAFF.

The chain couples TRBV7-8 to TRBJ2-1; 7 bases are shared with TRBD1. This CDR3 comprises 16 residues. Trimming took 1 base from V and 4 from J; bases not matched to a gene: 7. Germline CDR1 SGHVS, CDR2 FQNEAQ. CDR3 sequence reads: CASSLVLGQTYNEQFF. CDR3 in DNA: TGTGCCAGCAGCTTAGTTTTGGGACAGACATACAATGAGCAGTTCTTC.

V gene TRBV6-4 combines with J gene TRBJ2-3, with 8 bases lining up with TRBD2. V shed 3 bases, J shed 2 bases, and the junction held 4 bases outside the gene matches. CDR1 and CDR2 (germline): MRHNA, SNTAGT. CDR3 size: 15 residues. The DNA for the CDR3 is TGTGCCAGCAGTGAGCGGGGGGCGAACACAGATACGCAGTATTTT. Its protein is CASSERGANTDTQYF.

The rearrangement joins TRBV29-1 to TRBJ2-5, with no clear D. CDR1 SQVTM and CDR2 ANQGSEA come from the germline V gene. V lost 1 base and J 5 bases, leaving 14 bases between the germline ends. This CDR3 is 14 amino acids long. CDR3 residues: CSVEGGGYLETQYF. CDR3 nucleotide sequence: TGCAGCGTTGAAGGTGGTGGGTATCTCGAGACCCAGTACTTC. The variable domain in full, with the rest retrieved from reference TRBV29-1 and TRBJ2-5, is SAVISQKPSRDICQRGTSLTIQCQVDSQVTMMFWYRQQPGQSLTLIATANQGSEATYESGFVIDKFPISRPNLTFSTLTVSNMSPEDSSIYLCSVEGGGYLETQYFGPGTRLLVL.

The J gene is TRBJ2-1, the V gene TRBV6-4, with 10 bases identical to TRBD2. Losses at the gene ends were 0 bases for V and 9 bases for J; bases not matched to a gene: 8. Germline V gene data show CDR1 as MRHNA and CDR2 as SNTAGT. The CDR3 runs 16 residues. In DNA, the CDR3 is TGTGCCAGCAGTGACTCAAGCGGGAGGGCCACTGGTGAGCAGTTCTTC. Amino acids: CASSDSSGRATGEQFF.

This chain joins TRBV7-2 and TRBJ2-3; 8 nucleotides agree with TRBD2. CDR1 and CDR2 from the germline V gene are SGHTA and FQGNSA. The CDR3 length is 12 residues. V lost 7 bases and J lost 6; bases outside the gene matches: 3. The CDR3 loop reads CASIGGGDTQYF. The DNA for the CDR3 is TGTGCCAGCATCGGGGGGGGTGATACGCAGTATTTT.

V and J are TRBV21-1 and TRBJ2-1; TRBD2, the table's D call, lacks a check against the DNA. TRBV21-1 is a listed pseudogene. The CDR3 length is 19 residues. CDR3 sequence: CASSKSSGGDPSSYNEQFF. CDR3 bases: TGTGCCAGCAGCAAATCCAGCGGGGGGGACCCGAGCTCCTACAATGAGCAGTTCTTC.

The CDR3 nucleotides read TGTGCCAGCAGCCCAGAGGGTGGACTAGTAGAGACCCAGTACTTC. It yields the protein CASSPEGGLVETQYF. The chain employs TRBV11-2 and TRBJ2-5; 7 nucleotides line up with TRBD2. CDR3 size: 15 residues. The trim removed 5 bases at V and 4 bases at J, leaving 10 bases unmatched. Germline loops: CDR1 SGHAT, CDR2 FQNNGV.

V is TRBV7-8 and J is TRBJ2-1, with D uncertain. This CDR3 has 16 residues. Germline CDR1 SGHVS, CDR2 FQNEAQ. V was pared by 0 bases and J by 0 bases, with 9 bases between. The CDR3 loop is CASSLALPNSYNEQFF. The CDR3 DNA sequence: TGTGCCAGCAGCTTAGCCCTCCCGAACTCCTACAATGAGCAGTTCTTC.

CDR3 nucleotide sequence: TGCAGCGCATCAGGGGGGGCTGGGGCCAAAAACATTCAGTACTTC. Protein product: CSASGGAGAKNIQYF. The V and J genes are TRBV29-1 and TRBJ2-4; D may match TRBD1 or TRBD2 (7 bases each). The CDR3 is made up of 15 amino acids. Trimming removed 7 bases from V and 1 base from J, with 17 bases in between. Germline-derived CDR1 and CDR2 are SQVTM and ANQGSEA.

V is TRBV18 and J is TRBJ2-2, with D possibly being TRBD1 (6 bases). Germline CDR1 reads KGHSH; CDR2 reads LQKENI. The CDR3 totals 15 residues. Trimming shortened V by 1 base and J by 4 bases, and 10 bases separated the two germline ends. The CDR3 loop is CASSPRSGATGELFF. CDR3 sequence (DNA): TGTGCCAGCTCACCACGGTCAGGGGCCACCGGGGAGCTGTTTTTT.

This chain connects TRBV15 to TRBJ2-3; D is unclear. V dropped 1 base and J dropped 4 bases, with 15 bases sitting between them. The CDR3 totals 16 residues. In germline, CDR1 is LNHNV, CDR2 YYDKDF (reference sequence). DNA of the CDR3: TGTGCCACCAGCAGAGCCCTGAGTCCCGGCCCAGATACGCAGTATTTT. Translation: CATSRALSPGPDTQYF. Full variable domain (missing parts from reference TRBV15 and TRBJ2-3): DAMVIQNPRYQVTQFGKPVTLSCSQTLNHNVMYWYQQKSSQAPKLLFHYYDKDFNNEADTPDNFQSRRPNTSFCFLDIRSPGLGDTAMYLCATSRALSPGPDTQYFGPGTRLTVL.

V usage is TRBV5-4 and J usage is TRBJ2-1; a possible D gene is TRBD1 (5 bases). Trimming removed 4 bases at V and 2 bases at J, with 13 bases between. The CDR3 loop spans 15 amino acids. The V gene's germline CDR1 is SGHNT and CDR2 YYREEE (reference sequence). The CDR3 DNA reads TGTGCCAGCAGCCAGGCGCAGGGAACCTACAATGAGCAGTTCTTC. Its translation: CASSQAQGTYNEQFF.

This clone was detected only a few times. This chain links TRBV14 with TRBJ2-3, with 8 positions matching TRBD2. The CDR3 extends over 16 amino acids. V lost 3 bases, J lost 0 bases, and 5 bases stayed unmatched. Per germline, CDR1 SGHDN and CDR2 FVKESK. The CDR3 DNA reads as TGTGCCAGCAGCCACTCTAGCGGGCCTAGCACAGATACGCAGTATTTT. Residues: CASSHSSGPSTDTQYF.

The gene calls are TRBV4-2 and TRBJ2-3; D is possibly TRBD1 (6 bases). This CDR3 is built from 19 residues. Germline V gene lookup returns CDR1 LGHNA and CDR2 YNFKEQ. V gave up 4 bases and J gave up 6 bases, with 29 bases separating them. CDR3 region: CASSPNRVEGWLEGDTQYF. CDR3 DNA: TGTGCCAGCAGCCCCAACAGGGTAGAGGGTTGGTTGGAAGGCGATACGCAGTATTTT.

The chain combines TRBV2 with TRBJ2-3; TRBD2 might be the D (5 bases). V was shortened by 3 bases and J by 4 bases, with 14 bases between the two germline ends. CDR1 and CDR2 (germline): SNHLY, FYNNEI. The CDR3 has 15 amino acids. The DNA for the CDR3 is TGTGCCAGCAGTGACCGACTCGGGATCGCAGATACGCAGTATTTT. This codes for CASSDRLGIADTQYF.

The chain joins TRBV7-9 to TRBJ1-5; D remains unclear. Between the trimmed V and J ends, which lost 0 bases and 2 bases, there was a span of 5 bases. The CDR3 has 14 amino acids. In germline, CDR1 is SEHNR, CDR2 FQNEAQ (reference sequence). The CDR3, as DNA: TGTGCCAGCAGCTTAGCGGCGGGCAATCAGCCCCAGCATTTT. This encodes CASSLAAGNQPQHF.

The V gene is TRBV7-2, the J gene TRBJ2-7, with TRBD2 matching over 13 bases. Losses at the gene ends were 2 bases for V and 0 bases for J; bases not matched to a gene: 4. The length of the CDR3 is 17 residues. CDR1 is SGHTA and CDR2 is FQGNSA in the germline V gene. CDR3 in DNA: TGTGCCAGCAGCTTATTGGGGACTAGCGGGGCCTCCTACGAGCAGTACTTC. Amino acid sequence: CASSLLGTSGASYEQYF.

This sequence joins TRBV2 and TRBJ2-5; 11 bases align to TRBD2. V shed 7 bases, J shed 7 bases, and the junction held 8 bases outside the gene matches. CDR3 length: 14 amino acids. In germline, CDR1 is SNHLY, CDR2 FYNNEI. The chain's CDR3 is CASNSGLAGATQYF. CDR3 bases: TGTGCCAGCAACAGCGGACTAGCGGGTGCGACCCAGTACTTC.